The 10 T cell receptor beta chains reported below all come from one sample, sequenced in a study of tumor-infiltrating lymphocytes in primary liver carcinoma. Joint extraction of RNA and DNA used roughly 19-33 mg of bulk tissue that was unsorted. Reverse transcription of approximately 500 ng total RNA with a constant-region primer produced TCR beta cDNA. What produced the TCR beta libraries was three nested multiplex PCR rounds using slightly modified ARM-PCR. Researchers ran the first two PCR rounds for 9 to 10 cycles each with TRBV1-TRBV30 forward primers and a C-beta reverse primer. TCRdb processed the multiplex PCR reads anew with MiXCR; each CDR3 protein has one entry. The sample lists 70,000 to 85,000 distinct CDR3 sequences; 71% were seen once. Sequencing used liver tumor tissue from sampling region 4. As for subset: tumor region T4, right-lateral pole. All receptors come from a woman aged 55-75 years with primary liver carcinoma and hepatitis B virus infection.

The V gene is TRBV20-1, the J gene TRBJ2-1; 11 nucleotides match TRBD2. In germline, CDR1 is DFQATT, CDR2 SNEGSKA (reference sequence). The CDR3 length is 14 residues. V shed 3 bases, J shed 3 bases, and the junction held 1 base outside the gene matches. CDR3 sequence: CSARGLADYNEQFF. CDR3 bases: TGCAGTGCTAGGGGACTAGCGGACTACAATGAGCAGTTCTTC.

The CDR3 protein is CASSQDPRAGRHSYNEQFF. In nucleotides, the CDR3 is TGCGCCAGCAGCCAAGATCCCCGGGCGGGGCGTCACTCCTACAATGAGCAGTTCTTC. This chain joins TRBV4-1 and TRBJ2-1; maybe TRBD2 (6 bases). Trimming cost V 0 bases and J 0 bases, with 18 bases left between them. Germline V gene sequence: CDR1 MGHRA, CDR2 YSYEKL. This CDR3 region has 19 residues.

This clonotype was counted ten times or more. CDR3 coding DNA: TGTGCCAGCATCATCACCCCCCGCGGGACGAGGGCTTTCTTT. It encodes CASIITPRGTRAFF. The V gene is TRBV6-6, the J gene TRBJ1-1, with a tentative D call TRBD1 (5 bases). From germline, CDR1 is MNHNY and CDR2 SVGAGI (reference sequence). Trimming shortened V by 7 bases and J by 11 bases, and 23 bases separated the two germline ends. The CDR3 is made up of 14 amino acids.

Concerning this clonotype itself: One junction end disagrees with the germline gene, perhaps due to a read error. J is TRBJ1-2 and V is TRBV6-5, with 10 bases matching TRBD1. The CDR3 length is 16 residues. The germline V gene has CDR1 MNHEY and CDR2 SVGAGI. The CDR3 DNA is TGTGCCTGCAGAGAAGTATACGGGACAGGGGAGAATGGCTATACCTTC. Residues: CACREVYGTGENGYTF.

The chain joins TRBV6-6 to TRBJ2-5; 9 positions match TRBD1. CDR1 is MNHNY and CDR2 is SVGAGI in the germline V gene (reference sequence). The CDR3 sequence is 14 residues long. The CDR3 loop is CISSDGTGRETQYF. The DNA for the CDR3 is TGTATCAGCAGCGACGGGACAGGGAGGGAGACCCAGTACTTC.

A remark on this clonotype: Germline and junction disagree at one end, which may indicate a read error. V and J are TRBV28 and TRBJ2-7, with 10 bases that match TRBD1. The CDR3 length is 18 residues. Germline CDR1 MDHEN, CDR2 SYDVKM. The CDR3 sequence: CASSLILGQGTFSCEQYF. The CDR3 DNA follows: TGTGCCAGTAGTTTAATATTGGGACAGGGGACCTTCTCCTGCGAGCAGTACTTC.

As concerns this clonotype: The junction departs from the called germline gene at one end, perhaps through a read error. The DNA of the CDR3 is TGTGTCAGCAGCAACGGACTCGTTCGGGCAGATATGCAGTATTTT. This gives the protein CVSSNGLVRADMQYF. The gene calls are TRBV7-6 and TRBJ2-3; possible D gene TRBD2, 5 bases. The V gene's germline CDR1 is SGHVS and CDR2 FNYEAQ. The CDR3 contains 15 residues.

The V and J genes are TRBV30 and TRBJ2-1; either TRBD1 or TRBD2 may fit D (6 bases each). Germline CDR1 reads GTSNPN; CDR2 reads SVGIG (reference sequence). CDR3 length: 14 amino acids. The ends were cut back, 1 base at V and 12 bases at J, with 19 bases in the middle. The CDR3: CAWSGPTLGGGQFF. CDR3 coding DNA: TGTGCCTGGAGTGGACCCACTCTAGGGGGAGGGCAGTTCTTC.

The chain links TRBV6-5 to TRBJ2-7; 10 bases map to TRBD2. Germline assignment: CDR1 MNHEY and CDR2 SVGAGI. V was pared by 6 bases and J by 9 bases, with 11 bases of the junction left unmatched. This CDR3 has 14 amino acids. The CDR3 DNA sequence: TGTGCCAGCAGCTCGGGAGTAGCGGGAGGAATGCAGTACTTC. Amino acids: CASSSGVAGGMQYF.

The chain joins TRBV10-2 to TRBJ2-1; a weak D match, TRBD2 (5 bases). CDR1 and CDR2 (germline): WSHSY, SAAADI. V was trimmed by 3 bases and J by 6 bases, leaving 15 bases between them. The CDR3 has 15 amino acids. CDR3 region: CASSEGEAACNEQFF. The CDR3 DNA sequence: TGCGCCAGCAGTGAAGGAGAAGCGGCATGCAATGAGCAGTTCTTC.